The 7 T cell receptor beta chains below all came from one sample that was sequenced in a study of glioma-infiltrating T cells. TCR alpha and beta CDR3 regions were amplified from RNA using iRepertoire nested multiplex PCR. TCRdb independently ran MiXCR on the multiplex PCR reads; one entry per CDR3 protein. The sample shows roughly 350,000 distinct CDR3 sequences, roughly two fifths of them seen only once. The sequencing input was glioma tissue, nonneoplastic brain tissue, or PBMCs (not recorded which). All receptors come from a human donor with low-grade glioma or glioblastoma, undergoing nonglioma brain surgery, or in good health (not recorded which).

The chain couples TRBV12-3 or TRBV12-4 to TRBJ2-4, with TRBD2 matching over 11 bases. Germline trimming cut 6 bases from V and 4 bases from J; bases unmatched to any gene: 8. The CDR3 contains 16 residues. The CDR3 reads CASRLGLAEGKNIQYF. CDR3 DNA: TGTGCCAGCAGACTGGGACTAGCGGAAGGGAAAAACATTCAGTACTTC.

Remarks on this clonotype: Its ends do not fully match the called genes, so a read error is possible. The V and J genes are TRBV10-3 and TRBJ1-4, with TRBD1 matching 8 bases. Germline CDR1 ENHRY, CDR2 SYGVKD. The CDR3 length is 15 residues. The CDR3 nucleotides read TGTGCCATGAGTGAGTCGACAGGGGCCAACGAAAAACTGTTTTTT. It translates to CAMSESTGANEKLFF.

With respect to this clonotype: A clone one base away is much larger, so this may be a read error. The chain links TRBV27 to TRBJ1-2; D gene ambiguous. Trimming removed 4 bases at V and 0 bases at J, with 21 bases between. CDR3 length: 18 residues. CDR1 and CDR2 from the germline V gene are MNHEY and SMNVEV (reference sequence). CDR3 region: CASSSRTRTTTPNYGYTF. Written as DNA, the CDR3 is TGTGCCAGCAGTTCACGGACGCGGACGACCACCCCTAACTATGGCTACACCTTC.

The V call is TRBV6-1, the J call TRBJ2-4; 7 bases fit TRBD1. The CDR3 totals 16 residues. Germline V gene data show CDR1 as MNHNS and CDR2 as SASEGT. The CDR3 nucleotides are TGTGTTAGCAGAGAAGGGGGCCATTACCGTGGAAACATTCAGTACTTC. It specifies CVSREGGHYRGNIQYF.

CDR3: CASSTTGTGGETQYF. CDR3 sequence (DNA): TGTGCCAGCAGCACTACCGGGACAGGGGGCGAGACCCAGTACTTC. The chain links TRBV7-2 to TRBJ2-5; TRBD1 matches at 12 bases. CDR3 size: 15 residues. Germline trimming cut 5 bases from V and 5 bases from J; bases unmatched to any gene: 6. CDR1 is SGHTA, CDR2 FQGNSA, per germline.

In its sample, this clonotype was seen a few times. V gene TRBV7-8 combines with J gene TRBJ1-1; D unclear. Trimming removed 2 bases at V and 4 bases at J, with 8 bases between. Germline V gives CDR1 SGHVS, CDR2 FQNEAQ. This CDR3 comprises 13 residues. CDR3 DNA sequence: TGTGCCAGCAGCTTATTTGAGGGCACTGAAGCTTTCTTT. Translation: CASSLFEGTEAFF. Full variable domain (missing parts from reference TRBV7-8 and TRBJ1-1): GAGVSQSPRYKVAKRGQDVALRCDPISGHVSLFWYQQALGQGPEFLTYFQNEAQLDKSGLPSDRFFAERPEGSVSTLKIQRTQQEDSAVYLCASSLFEGTEAFFGQGTRLTVV.

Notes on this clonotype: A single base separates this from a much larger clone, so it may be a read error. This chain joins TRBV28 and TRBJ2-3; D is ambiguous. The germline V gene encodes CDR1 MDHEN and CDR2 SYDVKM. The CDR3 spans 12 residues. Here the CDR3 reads CASSSETSTRYF. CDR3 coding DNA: TGTGCCAGCAGTTCCGAGACCAGCACGCGGTATTTT. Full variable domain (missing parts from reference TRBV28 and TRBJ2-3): DVKVTQSSRYLVKRTGEKVFLECVQDMDHENMFWYRQDPGLGLRLIYFSYDVKMKEKGDIPEGYSVSREKKERFSLILESASTNQTSMYLCASSSETSTRYFGPGTRLTVL.